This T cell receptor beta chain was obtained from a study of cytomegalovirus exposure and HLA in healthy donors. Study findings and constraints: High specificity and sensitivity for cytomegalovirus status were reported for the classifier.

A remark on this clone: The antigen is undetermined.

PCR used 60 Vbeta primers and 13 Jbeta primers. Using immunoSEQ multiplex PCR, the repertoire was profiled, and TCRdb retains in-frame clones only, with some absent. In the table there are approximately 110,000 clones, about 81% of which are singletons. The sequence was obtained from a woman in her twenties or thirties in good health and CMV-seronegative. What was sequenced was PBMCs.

In DNA, the CDR3 is TGTGCCATCAGTGATGGCTCCCGTCTCGAGCAGTACTTC. Residues: CAISDGSRLEQYF. This chain joins TRBV10-3 and TRBJ2-7; D is undetermined. CDR1 ENHRY and CDR2 SYGVKD come from the germline V gene. The ends were cut back, 3 bases at V and 6 bases at J, with 12 bases in the middle. The length of the CDR3 is 13 residues.